Sequencing of this TCR beta chain was carried out in a study of T-cell reconstitution after alpha-beta-depleted transplantation in children. General observations from the study: By one year post-transplant, T-cell counts and diversity largely arose from T cells that were newly produced. In patients about two months after transplant, alpha-beta T cells reportedly arose from several hundred expanded graft clones. At day 60, the high TCRbeta diversity found in some patients originated from recipient T cells and thymic progenitors that had survived.

At least ten counts were recorded for this clonotype. What it recognizes is unknown. The TCRbeta library was prepared with unique molecular identifiers. Via MiXCR, TCRdb re-called the PCR reads, giving one row per CDR3 protein. Of under 850,000 distinct CDR3 sequences in the sample, 13% are singletons; the top ten hold 0.79%. This CDR3 has 11 amino acids. The germline V gene has CDR1 SGHVS and CDR2 FQNEAQ. V was shortened by 3 bases and J by 9 bases, with 9 bases between the two germline ends. This TCR was recovered from a girl aged 2 to 10 with congenital amegakaryocytic thrombocytopenia, due to receive a stem cell transplant. Sequenced here: PBMCs, sampled before TCRalphabeta/CD19-depleted stem cell transplant. The gene calls are TRBV7-8 and TRBJ2-7, with unresolved D. CDR3: CASSFTGRQYF. CDR3 in DNA: TGTGCCAGCAGCTTTACGGGTAGGCAGTACTTC.